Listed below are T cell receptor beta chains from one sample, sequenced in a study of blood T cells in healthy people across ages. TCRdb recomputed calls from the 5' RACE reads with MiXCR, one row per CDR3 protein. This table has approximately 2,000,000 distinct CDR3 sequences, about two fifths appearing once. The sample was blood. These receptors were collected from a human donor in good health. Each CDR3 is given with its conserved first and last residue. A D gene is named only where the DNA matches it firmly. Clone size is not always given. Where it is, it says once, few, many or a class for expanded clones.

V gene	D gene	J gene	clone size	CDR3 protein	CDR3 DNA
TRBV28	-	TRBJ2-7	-	CASSRIHYEQYF	TGTGCCAGCAGCCGTATACACTACGAGCAGTACTTC
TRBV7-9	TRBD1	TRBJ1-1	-	CASSSGDSLDTEAFF	TGTGCCAGCAGCTCAGGGGACAGCCTGGACACTGAAGCTTTCTTT
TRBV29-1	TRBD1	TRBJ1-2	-	CSAYDSSTGHYGYTF	TGCAGCGCCTACGACTCCTCGACAGGGCACTATGGCTACACCTTC
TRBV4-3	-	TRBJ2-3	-	CASSPNYMNSPTDTQYF	TGCGCCAGCAGCCCGAACTACATGAATTCGCCCACAGATACGCAGTATTTT
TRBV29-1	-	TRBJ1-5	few	CSVEEGQNQPQHF	TGCAGCGTTGAAGAGGGCCAGAATCAGCCCCAGCATTTT
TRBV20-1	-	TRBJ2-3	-	CSARDSRPTDTQYF	TGCAGTGCTAGAGATTCGCGGCCCACAGATACGCAGTATTTT
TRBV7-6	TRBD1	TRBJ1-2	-	CASSGSAKGTGLTF	TGTGCCAGCAGCGGGTCGGCGAAGGGGACAGGGCTCACCTTC
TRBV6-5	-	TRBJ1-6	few	CASSYYDSSPRRYSPLHF	TGTGCCAGCAGTTACTACGACAGTTCCCCCCGGCGTTATTCACCCCTCCACTTT
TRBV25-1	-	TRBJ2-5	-	CASSNPGVGETQYF	TGTGCCAGCAGTAACCCCGGGGTCGGGGAGACCCAGTACTTC
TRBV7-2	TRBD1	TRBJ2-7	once	CASSPPTGVQNEQYF	TGTGCCAGCAGCCCCCCGACAGGGGTCCAGAACGAGCAGTACTTC
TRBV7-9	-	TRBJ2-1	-	CASSPGLEFF	TGTGCCAGCAGCCCAGGACTCGAGTTCTTC
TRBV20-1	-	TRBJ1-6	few	CSAPVQDIYNSPLHF	TGCAGTGCTCCCGTCCAGGACATATATAATTCACCCCTCCACTTT
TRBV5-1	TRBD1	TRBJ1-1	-	CASSRYTGQGAEAFF	TGCGCCAGCAGCAGATACACGGGACAGGGTGCTGAAGCTTTCTTT
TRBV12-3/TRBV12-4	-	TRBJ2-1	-	CASSPRTLTGNEQFF	TGTGCCAGCAGCCCCCGGACCCTAACAGGGAATGAGCAGTTCTTC
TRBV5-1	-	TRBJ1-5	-	CASSTGHLNQPQHF	TGCGCCAGCAGCACCGGACATCTTAATCAGCCCCAGCATTTT
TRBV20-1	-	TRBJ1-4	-	CSAGTQINEKLFF	TGCAGTGCTGGTACACAGATAAATGAAAAACTGTTTTTT
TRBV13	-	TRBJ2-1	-	CASSSRRTAYNEQFF	TGTGCCAGCAGCTCCCGACGGACGGCCTACAATGAGCAGTTCTTC
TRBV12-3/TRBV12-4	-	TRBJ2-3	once	CASSPLRGYTDTQYF	TGTGCCAGCAGTCCCCTTAGGGGCTACACAGATACGCAGTATTTT
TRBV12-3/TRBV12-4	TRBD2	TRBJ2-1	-	CASSLAGGGVGNKQFF	TGTGCCAGCAGTTTAGCCGGCGGGGGGGTAGGGAATAAGCAGTTCTTC
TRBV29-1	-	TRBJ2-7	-	CSVDLSAVAGEQYF	TGCAGCGTTGATTTAAGTGCCGTTGCAGGGGAGCAGTACTTC
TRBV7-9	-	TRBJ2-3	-	CASSQTSNGGHTDTQYF	TGTGCCAGCAGCCAGACTAGCAATGGGGGACACACAGATACGCAGTATTTT
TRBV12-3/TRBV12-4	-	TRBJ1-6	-	CASSFGVYSPLHF	TGTGCCAGCAGTTTTGGGGTTTATTCACCCCTCCACTTT
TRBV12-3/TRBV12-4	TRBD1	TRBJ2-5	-	CASSSYGQAQETQYF	TGTGCCAGCAGTTCCTACGGACAGGCCCAAGAGACCCAGTACTTC
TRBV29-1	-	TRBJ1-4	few	CSARGQLATNEKLFF	TGCAGCGCCCGAGGACAGCTAGCAACTAATGAAAAACTGTTTTTT
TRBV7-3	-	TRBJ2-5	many	CASSLTGGRETQYF	TGTGCCAGCAGCTTAACGGGGGGGCGGGAGACCCAGTACTTC
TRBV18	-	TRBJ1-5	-	CASSLVEFHQPQHF	TGTGCCAGCTCACTCGTGGAATTCCATCAGCCCCAGCATTTT
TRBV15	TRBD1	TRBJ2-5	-	CATSSLPDRGSQETQYF	TGTGCCACCAGCAGCCTCCCGGACAGGGGCTCGCAAGAGACCCAGTACTTC
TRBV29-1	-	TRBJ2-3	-	CSVVDSYTDTQYF	TGCAGCGTTGTGGACAGCTACACAGATACGCAGTATTTT
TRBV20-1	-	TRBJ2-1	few	CSASIRGNYNEQFF	TGCAGTGCTAGTATCCGGGGGAACTACAATGAGCAGTTCTTC
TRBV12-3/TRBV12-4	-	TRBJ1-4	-	CASSLYRGEKLFF	TGTGCCAGCAGTTTATATAGGGGGGAAAAACTGTTTTTT
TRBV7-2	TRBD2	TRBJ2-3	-	CASSLVGRLGTDTQYF	TGTGCCAGCAGCTTGGTCGGGAGGTTAGGCACAGATACGCAGTATTTT
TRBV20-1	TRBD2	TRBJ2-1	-	CSAREGRSGGYNEQFF	TGCAGTGCTAGAGAAGGAAGAAGCGGGGGGTACAATGAGCAGTTCTTC
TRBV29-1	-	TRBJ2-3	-	CSVEDVPTDTQYF	TGCAGCGTCGAAGACGTACCCACAGATACGCAGTATTTT
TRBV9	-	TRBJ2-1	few	CASSVVSSYEQFF	TGTGCCAGCAGCGTAGTCTCCAGTTATGAGCAGTTCTTC
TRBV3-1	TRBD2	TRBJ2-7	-	CASSVSGSSPHEQYF	TGTGCCAGTAGTGTTAGCGGGAGTTCTCCCCACGAGCAGTACTTC
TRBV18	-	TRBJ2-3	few	CASSPNGGTDTQYF	TGTGCCAGCTCACCGAACGGGGGTACAGATACGCAGTATTTT
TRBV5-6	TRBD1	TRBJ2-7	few	CASSLLGQGDYEQYF	TGTGCCAGCAGCTTACTCGGACAGGGGGACTACGAGCAGTACTTC